Below, 5 T cell receptor beta chains from the same sample are listed, as sequenced in a study of blood T cells in healthy people across ages. For the second PCR, which ran for about 7 to 11 cycles, a sample-barcoded 5' primer and a J-beta primer mix were used. TCRdb analysed the 5' RACE reads with MiXCR anew, one entry per CDR3 protein. The sample holds 1.5 million to 2 million distinct CDR3 sequences, 28% seen once. The sequenced sample consisted of blood. The receptor set was obtained from a woman in her thirties in good health.

V and J are TRBV6-5 and TRBJ2-3; weak D call: TRBD2 (5 bases). The germline gives CDR1 MNHEY, CDR2 SVGAGI. The V end lost 1 base, the J end lost 5 bases, and 22 bases lay between the germline ends. CDR3 size: 18 residues. As DNA, the CDR3 is TGTGCCAGCAGTTACTTCCGGGCACTAGGAAGTCAAGAAGATACGCAGTATTTT. This codes for CASSYFRALGSQEDTQYF.

The chain couples TRBV7-9 to TRBJ2-3; D perhaps matches TRBD2 (6 bases). The CDR3 covers 15 residues. The germline V gene has CDR1 SEHNR and CDR2 FQNEAQ (reference sequence). Between the trimmed V and J ends, which lost 6 bases and 2 bases, there was a span of 15 bases. CDR3 residues: CASRRDGGTTDTQYF. As DNA, the CDR3 is TGTGCCAGCAGGAGAGACGGCGGGACCACAGATACGCAGTATTTT. The full variable domain, in which reference TRBV7-9 and TRBJ2-3 provide the parts outside the CDR3, is DTGVSQNPRHKITKRGQNVTFRCDPISEHNRLYWYRQTLGQGPEFLTYFQNEAQLEKSRLLSDRFSAERPKGSFSTLEIQRTEQGDSAMYLCASRRDGGTTDTQYFGPGTRLTVL.

This clonotype was seen many times. J is TRBJ2-7 and V is TRBV7-9; perhaps D is TRBD1 or TRBD2 (5 bases each). This CDR3 region has 15 residues. Germline CDR1 reads SEHNR; CDR2 reads FQNEAQ (reference sequence). V was shortened by 5 bases and J by 0 bases, with 14 bases between the two germline ends. The CDR3 DNA is TGTGCCAGCAGCCCGGGACGTACGTTCTCCTACGAGCAGTACTTC. It is translated as CASSPGRTFSYEQYF.

On this clonotype itself: Just one base apart from a much larger clone, this may be a read error. This rearrangement joins TRBV30 to TRBJ2-1, with unresolved D. Germline V CDR1 and CDR2: GTSNPN, SVGIG (reference sequence). This CDR3 has 14 residues. The CDR3 nucleotides are TGTGCCTGGAGTGAGGGCACCCTGGGGAATGAGCGGTTCTTC. Translation gives CAWSEGTLGNERFF.

The gene calls are TRBV20-1 and TRBJ2-1, with 8 nucleotides matching TRBD2. CDR1 is DFQATT, CDR2 SNEGSKA, per germline (reference sequence). The CDR3 totals 14 residues. J lost 2 bases, V lost 6 bases, and 6 bases had no gene match. CDR3 sequence reads: CSAKLSGTYNEQFF. CDR3 DNA sequence: TGCAGTGCCAAACTTAGCGGGACCTACAATGAGCAGTTCTTC.